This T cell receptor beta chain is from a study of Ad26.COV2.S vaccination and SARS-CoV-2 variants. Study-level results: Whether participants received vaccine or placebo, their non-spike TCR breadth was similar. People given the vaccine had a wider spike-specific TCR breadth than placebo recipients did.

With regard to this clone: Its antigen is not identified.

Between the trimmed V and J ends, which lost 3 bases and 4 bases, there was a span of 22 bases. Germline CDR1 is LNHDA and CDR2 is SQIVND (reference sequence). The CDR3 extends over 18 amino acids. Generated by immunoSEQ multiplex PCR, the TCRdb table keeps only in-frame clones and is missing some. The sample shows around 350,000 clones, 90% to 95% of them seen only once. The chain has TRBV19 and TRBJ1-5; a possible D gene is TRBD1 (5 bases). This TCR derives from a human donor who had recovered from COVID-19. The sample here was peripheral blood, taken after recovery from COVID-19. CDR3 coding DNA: TGTGCCAGTAGTATCGCGGCAGGGCACAAGAACCTTAATCAGCCCCAGCATTTT. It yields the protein CASSIAAGHKNLNQPQHF.